This T cell receptor (beta chain) was identified in a study of cytomegalovirus exposure and HLA in healthy donors. Study outcomes and limitations: TCR beta sequences reportedly predicted most subjects' HLA-A and HLA-B alleles accurately. TCR beta chains numbering roughly 150 were designated cytomegalovirus-associated.

To note about this clone: Its antigen remains unknown. This same CDR3 is encoded by further DNA sequences in the sample.

The study ran its PCR with 60 Vbeta and 13 Jbeta primers. Sequencing was performed with immunoSEQ multiplex PCR; in TCRdb, only in-frame clones are kept and a portion is missing. This sample has about 180,000 clones, with roughly 77% found just once. The CDR3 covers 14 residues. The V end was cut by 0 bases, the J end by 7 bases, with 8 bases between. In germline, CDR1 is SGHRS, CDR2 YFSETQ. Sequencing was performed on PBMCs. V and J are TRBV5-1 and TRBJ1-6; a possible D gene is TRBD1 (5 bases). The origin of this receptor is a woman aged 25 to 45 in good health and CMV-seropositive. The CDR3 DNA is TGCGCCAGCAGCTTGGACAGGCCCAATTCACCCCTCCACTTT. It encodes CASSLDRPNSPLHF.